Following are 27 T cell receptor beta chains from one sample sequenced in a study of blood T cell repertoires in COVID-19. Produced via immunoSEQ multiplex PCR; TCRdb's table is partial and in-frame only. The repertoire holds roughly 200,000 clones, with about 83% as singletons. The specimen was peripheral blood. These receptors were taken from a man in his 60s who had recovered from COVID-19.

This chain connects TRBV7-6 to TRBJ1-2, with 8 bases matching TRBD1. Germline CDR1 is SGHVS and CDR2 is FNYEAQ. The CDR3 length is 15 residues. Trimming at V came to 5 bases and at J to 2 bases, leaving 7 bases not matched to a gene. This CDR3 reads CASSLGQGPNYGYTF. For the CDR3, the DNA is TGTGCCAGCAGCCTAGGACAGGGACCAAACTATGGCTACACCTTC.

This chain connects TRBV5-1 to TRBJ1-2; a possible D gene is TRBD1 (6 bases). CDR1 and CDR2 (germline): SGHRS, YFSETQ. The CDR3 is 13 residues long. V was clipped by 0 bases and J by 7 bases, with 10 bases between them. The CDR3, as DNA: TGCGCCAGCAGCTTGGAATTAGGGGGTGGCTACACCTTC. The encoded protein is CASSLELGGGYTF.

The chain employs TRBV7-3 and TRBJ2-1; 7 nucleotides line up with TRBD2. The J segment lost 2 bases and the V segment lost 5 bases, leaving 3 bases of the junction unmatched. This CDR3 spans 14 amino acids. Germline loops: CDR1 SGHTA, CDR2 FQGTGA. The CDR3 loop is CASSPSGAYNEQFF. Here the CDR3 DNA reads TGTGCCAGCAGCCCGAGCGGGGCCTACAATGAGCAGTTCTTC.

The CDR3 DNA sequence: TGTGCTAGTGGTTTGCTATCTTCAGGGGGCCGTGATCGATCGGAGACCCAGTACTTC. It codes for CASGLLSSGGRDRSETQYF. The V gene is TRBV12-5, the J gene TRBJ2-5; 8 nucleotides agree with TRBD1. Trimming removed 2 bases from V and 5 bases from J; junction bases left unmatched: 19. In germline, CDR1 is LGHNT, CDR2 FRNRAP. CDR3 length equals 19 residues. Looking up the rest from reference TRBV12-5 and TRBJ2-5 gives the full variable domain: DARVTQTPRHKVTEMGQEVTMRCQPILGHNTVFWYRQTMMQGLELLAYFRNRAPLDDSGMPKDRFSAEMPDATLATLKIQPSEPRDSAVYFCASGLLSSGGRDRSETQYFGPGTRLLVL.

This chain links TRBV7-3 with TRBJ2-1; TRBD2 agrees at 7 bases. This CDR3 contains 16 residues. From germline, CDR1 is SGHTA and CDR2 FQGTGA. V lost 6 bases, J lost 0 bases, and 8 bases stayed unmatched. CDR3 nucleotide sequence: TGTGCCAGCAGACCTCAGCGGGGAAGCTCCTACAATGAGCAGTTCTTC. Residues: CASRPQRGSSYNEQFF.

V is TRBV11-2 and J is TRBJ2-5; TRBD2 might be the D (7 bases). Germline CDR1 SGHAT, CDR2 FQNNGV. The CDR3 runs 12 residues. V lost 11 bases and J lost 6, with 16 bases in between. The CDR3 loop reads CASGEGGQTQYF. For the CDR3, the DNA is TGTGCCTCCGGGGAGGGGGGTCAGACCCAGTACTTC.

The CDR3 DNA reads as TGTGCCAGCAGCTCCGGGACAGGGCCCCCCGGGGGCTATGGCTACACCTTC. Its translation is CASSSGTGPPGGYGYTF. This sequence joins TRBV5-5 and TRBJ1-2; 9 bases fit TRBD1. The CDR3 spans 17 residues. J lost 4 bases, V lost 3 bases, and 13 bases had no gene match. Germline V CDR1 and CDR2: SGHKS, YYEKEE (reference sequence).

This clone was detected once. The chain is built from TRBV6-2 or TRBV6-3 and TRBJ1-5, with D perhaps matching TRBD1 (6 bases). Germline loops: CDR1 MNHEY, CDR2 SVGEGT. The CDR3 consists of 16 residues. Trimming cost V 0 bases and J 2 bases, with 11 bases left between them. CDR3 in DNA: TGTGCCAGCAGTTACTCGAGAGGGGGAGGCAATCAGCCCCAGCATTTT. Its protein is CASSYSRGGGNQPQHF.

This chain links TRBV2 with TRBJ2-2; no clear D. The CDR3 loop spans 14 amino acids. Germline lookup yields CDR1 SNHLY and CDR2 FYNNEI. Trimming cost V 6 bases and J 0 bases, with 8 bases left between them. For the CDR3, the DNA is TGTGCCAGCAGGGCCGGGTCGAACACCGGGGAGCTGTTTTTT. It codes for CASRAGSNTGELFF. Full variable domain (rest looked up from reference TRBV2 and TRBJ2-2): EPEVTQTPSHQVTQMGQEVILRCVPISNHLYFYWYRQILGQKVEFLVSFYNNEISEKSEIFDDQFSVERPDGSNFTLKIRSTKLEDSAMYFCASRAGSNTGELFFGEGSRLTVL.

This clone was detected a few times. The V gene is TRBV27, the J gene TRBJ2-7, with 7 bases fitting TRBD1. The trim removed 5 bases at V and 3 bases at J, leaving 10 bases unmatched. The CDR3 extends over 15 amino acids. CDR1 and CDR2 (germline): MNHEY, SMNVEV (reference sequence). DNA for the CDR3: TGTGCCAGCAGTCCCGGGACAGTGTCCGGCTACGAGCAGTACTTC. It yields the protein CASSPGTVSGYEQYF.

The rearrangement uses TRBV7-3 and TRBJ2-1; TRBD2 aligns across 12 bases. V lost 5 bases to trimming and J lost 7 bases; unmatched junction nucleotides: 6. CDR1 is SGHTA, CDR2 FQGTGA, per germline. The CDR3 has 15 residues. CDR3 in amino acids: CASSPRLAGVNEQFF. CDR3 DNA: TGTGCCAGCAGCCCGAGACTAGCGGGAGTGAATGAGCAGTTCTTC.

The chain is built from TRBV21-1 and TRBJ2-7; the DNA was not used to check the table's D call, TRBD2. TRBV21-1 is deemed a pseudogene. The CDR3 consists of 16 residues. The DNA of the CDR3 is TGTGCCAGCAGCAAAGACAACCCTAGCGGGAGATACGAGCAGTACTTC. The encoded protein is CASSKDNPSGRYEQYF.

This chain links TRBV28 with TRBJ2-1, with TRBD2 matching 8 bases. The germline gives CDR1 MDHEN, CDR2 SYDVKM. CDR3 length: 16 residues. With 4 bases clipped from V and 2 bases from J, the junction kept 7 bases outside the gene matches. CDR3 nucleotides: TGTGCCAGCAGTTCTCCGACTAGCGCCACCTACAATGAGCAGTTCTTC. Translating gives CASSSPTSATYNEQFF. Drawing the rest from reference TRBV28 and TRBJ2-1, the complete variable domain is DVKVTQSSRYLVKRTGEKVFLECVQDMDHENMFWYRQDPGLGLRLIYFSYDVKMKEKGDIPEGYSVSREKKERFSLILESASTNQTSMYLCASSSPTSATYNEQFFGPGTRLTVL.

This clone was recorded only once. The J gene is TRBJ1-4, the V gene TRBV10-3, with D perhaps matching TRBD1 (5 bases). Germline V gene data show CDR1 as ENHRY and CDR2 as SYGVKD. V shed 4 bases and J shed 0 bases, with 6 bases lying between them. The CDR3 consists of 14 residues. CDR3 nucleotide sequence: TGTGCCATCAGTGCGACAGCAACTAATGAAAAACTGTTTTTT. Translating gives CAISATATNEKLFF.

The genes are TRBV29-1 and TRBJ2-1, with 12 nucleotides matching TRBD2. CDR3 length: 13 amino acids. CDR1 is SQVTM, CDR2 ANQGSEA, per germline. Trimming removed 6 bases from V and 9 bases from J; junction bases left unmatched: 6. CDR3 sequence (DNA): TGCAGCGTAGGACTAGCGGGATTAGGTGAGCAGTTCTTC. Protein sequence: CSVGLAGLGEQFF.

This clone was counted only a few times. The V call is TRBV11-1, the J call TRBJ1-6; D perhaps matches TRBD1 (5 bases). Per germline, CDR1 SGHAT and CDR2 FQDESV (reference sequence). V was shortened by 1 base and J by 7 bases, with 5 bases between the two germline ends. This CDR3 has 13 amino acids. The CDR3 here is CASSLDRNSPLHF. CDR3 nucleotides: TGTGCCAGCAGCTTAGACAGGAATTCACCCCTCCACTTT.

The CDR3 region is CASSRGTSGSSDTQYF. CDR3 DNA sequence: TGCGCCAGCAGCAGAGGGACTAGCGGGAGTTCAGATACGCAGTATTTT. The genes are TRBV5-1 and TRBJ2-3; 14 bases agree with TRBD2. CDR1 and CDR2 (germline): SGHRS, YFSETQ. With 4 bases clipped from V and 4 bases from J, the junction kept 5 bases outside the gene matches. The CDR3 is 16 amino acids. The full variable domain, rest sourced from reference TRBV5-1 and TRBJ2-3, is KAGVTQTPRYLIKTRGQQVTLSCSPISGHRSVSWYQQTPGQGLQFLFEYFSETQRNKGNFPGRFSGRQFSNSRSEMNVSTLELGDSALYLCASSRGTSGSSDTQYFGPGTRLTVL.

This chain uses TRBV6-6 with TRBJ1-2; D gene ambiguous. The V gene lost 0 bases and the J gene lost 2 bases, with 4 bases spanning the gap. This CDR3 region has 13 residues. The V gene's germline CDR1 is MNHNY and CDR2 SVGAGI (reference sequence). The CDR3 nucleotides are TGTGCCAGCAGTTACTCGCAGAACTATGGCTACACCTTC. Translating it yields CASSYSQNYGYTF.

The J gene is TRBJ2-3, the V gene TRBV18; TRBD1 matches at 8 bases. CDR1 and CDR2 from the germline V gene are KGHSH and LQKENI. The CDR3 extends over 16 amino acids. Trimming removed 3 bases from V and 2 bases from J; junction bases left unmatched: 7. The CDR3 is CASSPGQGDFTDTQYF. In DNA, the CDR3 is TGTGCCAGCTCACCCGGACAGGGTGACTTCACAGATACGCAGTATTTT.

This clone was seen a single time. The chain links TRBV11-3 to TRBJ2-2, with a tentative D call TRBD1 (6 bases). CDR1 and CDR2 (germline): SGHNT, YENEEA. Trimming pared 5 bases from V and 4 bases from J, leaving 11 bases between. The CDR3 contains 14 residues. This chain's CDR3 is CASSRTGSTGELFF. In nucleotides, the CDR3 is TGTGCCAGCAGCCGTACAGGGTCCACCGGGGAGCTGTTTTTT. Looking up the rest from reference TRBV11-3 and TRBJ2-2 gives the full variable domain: EAGVVQSPRYKIIEKKQPVAFWCNPISGHNTLYWYLQNLGQGPELLIRYENEEAVDDSQLPKDRFSAERLKGVDSTLKIQPAELGDSAVYLCASSRTGSTGELFFGEGSRLTVL.

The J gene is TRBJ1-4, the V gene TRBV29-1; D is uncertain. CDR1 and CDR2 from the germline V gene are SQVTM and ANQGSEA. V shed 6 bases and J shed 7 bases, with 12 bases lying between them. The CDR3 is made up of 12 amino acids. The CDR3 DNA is TGCAGCGTGGGCACGGGTTCTGAAAAACTGTTTTTT. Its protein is CSVGTGSEKLFF.

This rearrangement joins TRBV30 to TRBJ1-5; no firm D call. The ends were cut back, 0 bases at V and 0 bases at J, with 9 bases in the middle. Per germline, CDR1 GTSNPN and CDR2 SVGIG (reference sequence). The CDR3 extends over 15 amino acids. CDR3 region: CAWSVRGPSNQPQHF. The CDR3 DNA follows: TGTGCCTGGAGTGTACGGGGTCCTAGCAATCAGCCCCAGCATTTT.

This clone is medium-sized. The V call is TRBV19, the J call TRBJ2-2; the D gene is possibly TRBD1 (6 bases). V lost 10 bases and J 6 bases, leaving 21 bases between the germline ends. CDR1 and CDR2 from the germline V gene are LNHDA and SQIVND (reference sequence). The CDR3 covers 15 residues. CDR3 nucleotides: TGTGCCACCAAAACCCCCTACAGGGCCCCCGGGGAGCTGTTTTTT. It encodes CATKTPYRAPGELFF.

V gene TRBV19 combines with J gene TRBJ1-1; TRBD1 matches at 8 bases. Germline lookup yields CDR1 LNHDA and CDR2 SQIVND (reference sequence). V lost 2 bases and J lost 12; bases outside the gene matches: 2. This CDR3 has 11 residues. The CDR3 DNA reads TGTGCCAGTAGTATACGACAGGGGTCTTTCTTT. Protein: CASSIRQGSFF.

The CDR3 here is CASSQDVYGYTF. The CDR3 nucleotides read TGTGCCAGCAGCCAAGACGTCTATGGCTACACCTTC. V usage is TRBV3-1 (or the pseudogene TRBV3-2) and J usage is TRBJ1-2; D unresolved. The germline gives CDR1 LGHDT, CDR2 YNNKEL (reference sequence). V was pared by 0 bases and J by 4 bases, with 3 bases between. This CDR3 has 12 residues.

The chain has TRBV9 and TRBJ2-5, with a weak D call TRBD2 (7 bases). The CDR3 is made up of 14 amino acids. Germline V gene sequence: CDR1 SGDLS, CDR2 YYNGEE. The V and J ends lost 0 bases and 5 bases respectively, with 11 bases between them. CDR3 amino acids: CASSVEGGTETQYF. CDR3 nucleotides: TGTGCCAGCAGCGTAGAGGGGGGGACGGAGACCCAGTACTTC.

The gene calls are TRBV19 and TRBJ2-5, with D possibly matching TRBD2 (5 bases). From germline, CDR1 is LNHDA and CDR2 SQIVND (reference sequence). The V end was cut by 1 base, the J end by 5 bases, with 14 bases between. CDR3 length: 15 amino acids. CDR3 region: CASSIAWAGGETQYF. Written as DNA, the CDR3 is TGTGCCAGTAGTATAGCTTGGGCAGGCGGGGAGACCCAGTACTTC.